These 19 T cell receptor beta chains were all obtained from the same sample, sequenced in a study of CD8 T cells in ankylosing spondylitis. Via MiXCR, TCRdb re-called the 5' RACE reads, giving one row per CDR3 protein. The table includes roughly 280,000 distinct CDR3 sequences, over 15% detected once. The specimen sequenced was blood, either unsorted or a sorted T cell fraction (not recorded which). Receptors originate from a male donor with ankylosing spondylitis or in good health (not recorded which).

This clonotype was detected ten times or more. At one boundary the junction diverges from the germline segment, which might be a read error. The chain couples TRBV29-1 to TRBJ2-1; possibly TRBD2 for D (5 bases). The germline gives CDR1 SQVTM, CDR2 ANQGSEA. The CDR3 is 15 residues long. In DNA form, the CDR3 reads TGCAGCGTCGAAGCTTATGGGAGCTCCTACAATGAGCAGTTCTTC. Amino acid sequence: CSVEAYGSSYNEQFF.

This clonotype has a count of ten or more. The chain couples TRBV12-3 or TRBV12-4 to TRBJ2-3; 12 bases are a match to TRBD2. This CDR3 is 15 amino acids long. V was pared by 7 bases and J by 4 bases, with 6 bases of the junction left unmatched. The CDR3 reads CASKVTSGRSDTQYF. CDR3 coding DNA: TGTGCCAGCAAAGTGACTAGCGGGAGATCAGATACGCAGTATTTT.

The chain employs TRBV5-1 and TRBJ2-2; D gene uncertain. Per the germline V gene, CDR1 is SGHRS and CDR2 is YFSETQ. The CDR3 has 15 amino acids. Trimming removed 4 bases from V and 7 bases from J, with 17 bases in between. CDR3 nucleotide sequence: TGCGCCAGCAGCCCGTGGTTGGGTCGAGGCGGGGAGCTGTTTTTT. Translated: CASSPWLGRGGELFF.

This clonotype was counted ten times or more. The chain links TRBV12-3 or TRBV12-4 to TRBJ1-3, with D possibly matching TRBD1 (5 bases). Trimming cost V 9 bases and J 0 bases, with 9 bases left between them. This CDR3 is 13 amino acids long. CDR3 sequence (DNA): TGTGCCAGTAGGGGTGACTCTGGAAACACCATATATTTT. Its protein is CASRGDSGNTIYF.

V usage is TRBV18 and J usage is TRBJ1-3; D unresolved. From germline, CDR1 is KGHSH and CDR2 LQKENI. V dropped 2 bases and J dropped 0 bases, with 11 bases sitting between them. The CDR3 sequence is 16 residues long. The CDR3 region has the DNA TGTGCCAGCTCACCAATACCACAGAGCTCTGGAAACACCATATATTTT. Its protein product is CASSPIPQSSGNTIYF.

This clonotype was detected many times. The J gene is TRBJ2-3, the V gene TRBV7-3; unclear D gene. The germline V gene encodes CDR1 SGHTA and CDR2 FQGTGA. Trimming pared 2 bases from V and 2 bases from J, leaving 8 bases between. CDR3 length equals 14 residues. Here the CDR3 DNA reads TGTGCCAGCAGCTTATCGGATGACACAGATACGCAGTATTTT. The encoded protein is CASSLSDDTDTQYF.

In this sample, this clonotype turned up a few times. The chain recombines TRBV2 with TRBJ2-7; 10 nucleotides line up with TRBD1. Germline V gives CDR1 SNHLY, CDR2 FYNNEI. The V gene end was trimmed by 7 bases and the J gene end by 4 bases; junction bases not matched to a gene: 4. The CDR3 extends over 13 amino acids. The DNA of the CDR3 is TGTGCCAGCATACGGGACAGGGGATACGAGCAGTACGTC. Encoded protein: CASIRDRGYEQYV.

V and J are TRBV5-1 and TRBJ2-5; either TRBD1 or TRBD2 may supply D (5 bases each). Germline V gene sequence: CDR1 SGHRS, CDR2 YFSETQ. V was pared by 6 bases and J by 3 bases, with 12 bases between. CDR3 length: 13 amino acids. The CDR3 spells CASTGPLEETQYF. The CDR3 DNA is TGCGCCAGCACGGGACCCTTAGAAGAGACCCAGTACTTC.

This clonotype was detected only a few times. The chain combines TRBV29-1 with TRBJ1-1, with D perhaps TRBD1 (6 bases). The V end was cut by 6 bases, the J end by 4 bases, with 9 bases between. The CDR3 is made up of 11 amino acids. In germline, CDR1 is SQVTM, CDR2 ANQGSEA. CDR3 residues: CSVQGFTEAFF. The DNA of the CDR3 is TGCAGCGTCCAGGGGTTCACTGAAGCTTTCTTT.

Many counts were recorded for this clonotype. The gene calls are TRBV6-1 and TRBJ1-3, with D perhaps TRBD1 (6 bases). The germline gives CDR1 MNHNS, CDR2 SASEGT. Trimming pared 6 bases from V and 3 bases from J, leaving 18 bases between. The CDR3 extends over 16 amino acids. The CDR3 loop is CASSRDTTGGGNTIYF. The CDR3 DNA is TGTGCCAGCAGCCGGGACACTACCGGCGGTGGAAACACCATATATTTT.

A few counts support this clonotype. The chain recombines TRBV20-1 with TRBJ2-5; 7 nucleotides agree with TRBD1. The ends lost 2 bases at V and 3 bases at J; junction bases unmatched: 9. Germline CDR1 DFQATT, CDR2 SNEGSKA (reference sequence). The CDR3 totals 15 residues. CDR3 sequence (DNA): TGCAGTGCTAGAAAACCGACAGGGCTGGAAGAGACCCAGTACTTC. It encodes CSARKPTGLEETQYF.

The table lists this clonotype with a few counts. The genes are TRBV28 and TRBJ2-3; TRBD2 matches 8 bases. Germline V gene sequence: CDR1 MDHEN, CDR2 SYDVKM. V lost 6 bases to trimming and J lost 0 bases; unmatched junction nucleotides: 11. The CDR3 covers 17 residues. The CDR3 is CASRPSSGRPSTDTQYF. The CDR3, as DNA: TGTGCCAGCAGGCCATCTAGCGGGCGGCCTAGCACAGATACGCAGTATTTT. Looking up the rest from reference TRBV28 and TRBJ2-3 gives the full variable domain: DVKVTQSSRYLVKRTGEKVFLECVQDMDHENMFWYRQDPGLGLRLIYFSYDVKMKEKGDIPEGYSVSREKKERFSLILESASTNQTSMYLCASRPSSGRPSTDTQYFGPGTRLTVL.

This clonotype was found a few times. The CDR3, as DNA: TGTGCCAGCAGCCGCGGTCCCCCTAGCGGTGGTAATCTGGATACGCAGTATTTT. Translation: CASSRGPPSGGNLDTQYF. The gene calls are TRBV7-6 and TRBJ2-3, with TRBD2 matching over 7 bases. Germline CDR1 SGHVS, CDR2 FNYEAQ. V gave up 5 bases and J gave up 6 bases; unmatched junction bases: 20. The CDR3 consists of 18 residues.

In its sample, this clonotype was seen a few times. The CDR3 region is CASSWAGTGSNEQFF. The CDR3 nucleotides are TGCGCCAGCAGCTGGGCCGGGACAGGCTCCAATGAGCAGTTCTTC. This chain uses TRBV5-1 with TRBJ2-1; TRBD1 matches 8 bases. Per the germline V gene, CDR1 is SGHRS and CDR2 is YFSETQ. V lost 3 bases, J lost 6 bases, and 8 bases stayed unmatched. CDR3 size: 15 residues.

Only one count was recorded for this clonotype. The V and J genes are TRBV11-3 and TRBJ1-4, with 7 bases lining up with TRBD1. Germline V CDR1 and CDR2: SGHNT, YENEEA. The CDR3 runs to 16 residues. The ends lost 7 bases at V and 4 bases at J; junction bases unmatched: 12. The CDR3, as DNA: TGTGCCAGCATCGGGACAGCCAGTCATTTTAATGAAAAACTGTTTTTT. Encoded protein: CASIGTASHFNEKLFF.

The chain is built from TRBV5-5 and TRBJ1-1; D remains ambiguous. Between the trimmed V and J ends, which lost 3 bases and 2 bases, there was a span of 8 bases. Germline V gene data show CDR1 as SGHKS and CDR2 as YYEKEE (reference sequence). This CDR3 contains 13 residues. Here the CDR3 reads CASSSYENTEAFF. The CDR3 DNA sequence: TGTGCCAGCAGCTCCTACGAAAACACTGAAGCTTTCTTT.

This clonotype has only a few counts. The rearrangement joins TRBV5-5 to TRBJ1-4; D gene unclear. The CDR3 runs 16 residues. Germline loops: CDR1 SGHKS, CDR2 YYEKEE (reference sequence). Trimming shortened V by 0 bases and J by 4 bases, and 13 bases separated the two germline ends. CDR3 protein: CASSLVLGRLNEKLFF. As DNA, the CDR3 is TGTGCCAGCAGCTTGGTTCTAGGGCGGCTTAATGAAAAACTGTTTTTT.

This clonotype was observed a few times. The chain couples TRBV14 to TRBJ1-2, with 12 bases lining up with TRBD1. CDR1 and CDR2 from the germline V gene are SGHDN and FVKESK. J gave up 4 bases and V 4 bases, and 10 bases lay outside the gene matches. The CDR3 totals 17 residues. CDR3 sequence reads: CASSPGDRGRRTYGYTF. The CDR3 coding sequence is TGTGCCAGCAGCCCTGGGGACAGGGGGCGCAGGACCTATGGCTACACCTTC.

This clonotype has more than one count but fewer than ten. This sequence joins TRBV20-1 and TRBJ1-2; 7 positions match TRBD1. The CDR3 runs to 13 residues. V lost 5 bases and J lost 4; bases outside the gene matches: 7. Germline lookup yields CDR1 DFQATT and CDR2 SNEGSKA (reference sequence). In DNA, the CDR3 is TGCAGTGCTGAGTCCGGGACAGCCTATGGCTACACCTTC. It is translated as CSAESGTAYGYTF.